Each of the 10 T cell receptor beta chains below was sequenced from the same sample in a study of blood T cell repertoires in COVID-19. TCRdb keeps only in-frame clones here, not all; method: immunoSEQ multiplex PCR. The data hold about 220,000 clones, with roughly 88% observed a single time. Material: PBMCs or T cells enriched from blood (not recorded which). The receptors here all came from a woman aged 45-60 years with acute COVID-19.

The chain links TRBV5-1 to TRBJ2-1; 8 nucleotides match TRBD2. The V and J ends lost 4 bases and 5 bases, in that order; junction bases with no gene match: 11. The CDR3 sequence is 16 residues long. The germline gives CDR1 SGHRS, CDR2 YFSETQ. CDR3 bases: TGCGCCAGCAGCCCACAGGGTTTAGCGGGGAACAATGAGCAGTTCTTC. Translating it yields CASSPQGLAGNNEQFF.

V and J are TRBV9 and TRBJ2-3; perhaps TRBD2 as D (5 bases). CDR3 length: 14 amino acids. Germline CDR1 reads SGDLS; CDR2 reads YYNGEE. Trimming took off 0 bases at V and 2 bases at J, with 7 bases between the two ends. The CDR3: CASSVDRDTDTQYF. In DNA form, the CDR3 reads TGTGCCAGCAGCGTAGATCGGGACACAGATACGCAGTATTTT. The full variable domain, completed using reference TRBV9 and TRBJ2-3, is DSGVTQTPKHLITATGQRVTLRCSPRSGDLSVYWYQQSLDQGLQFLIQYYNGEERAKGNILERFSAQQFPDLHSELNLSSLELGDSALYFCASSVDRDTDTQYFGPGTRLTVL.

In this sample, this clone turned up once. The chain is built from TRBV7-2 and TRBJ1-2; D is uncertain. The CDR3 extends over 14 amino acids. V lost 2 bases and J lost 4, with 11 bases in between. CDR1 is SGHTA, CDR2 FQGNSA, per germline. As DNA, the CDR3 is TGTGCCAGCAGCTTACGCAGGTCCTTCTATGGCTACACCTTC. This codes for CASSLRRSFYGYTF.

The V and J genes are TRBV27 and TRBJ1-6; no firm D call. V lost 3 bases to trimming and J lost 10 bases, with 10 bases between them. Germline V gene data show CDR1 as MNHEY and CDR2 as SMNVEV (reference sequence). The CDR3 spans 13 residues. The CDR3 sequence is CASSFGLKSPLHF. CDR3 DNA sequence: TGTGCCAGCAGTTTCGGACTAAAGTCACCCCTCCACTTT.

V is TRBV3-1 (or the pseudogene TRBV3-2) and J is TRBJ2-4, with TRBD1 identical over 11 bases. Germline loops: CDR1 LGHDT, CDR2 YNNKEL (reference sequence). V was clipped by 6 bases and J by 6 bases; unmatched bases: 16. The CDR3 is 18 amino acids. The CDR3 bases are TGTGCCAGCAGACTCCCCGGACAGGGGGCGCCCCGCGGAAACATTCAGTACTTC. This encodes CASRLPGQGAPRGNIQYF.

The rearrangement joins TRBV4-2 to TRBJ2-7; D is possibly TRBD1 (6 bases). V was pared by 2 bases and J by 0 bases, with 17 bases between. Per the germline V gene, CDR1 is LGHNA and CDR2 is YNFKEQ. The CDR3 sequence is 17 residues long. The CDR3 region is CASSQITGHLSSYEQYF. Here the CDR3 DNA reads TGTGCCAGCAGCCAAATCACGGGACACCTGAGCTCCTACGAGCAGTACTTC.

This chain connects TRBV19 to TRBJ2-2, with TRBD1 matching over 7 bases. Germline V gene lookup returns CDR1 LNHDA and CDR2 SQIVND (reference sequence). After removal of 9 bases from V and 1 base from J, the junction contained 5 bases not matched to a gene. CDR3 length: 14 amino acids. Here the CDR3 reads CASKGALNTGELFF. CDR3 DNA: TGTGCCAGCAAGGGGGCTTTGAACACCGGGGAGCTGTTTTTT.

The CDR3 here is CASSSRLAGDPRGNEQFF. The CDR3 DNA reads as TGTGCCAGCAGCTCCAGACTAGCGGGAGACCCCCGGGGGAATGAGCAGTTCTTC. The chain recombines TRBV7-2 with TRBJ2-1; 12 positions match TRBD2. This CDR3 contains 18 residues. The V gene end was trimmed by 4 bases and the J gene end by 7 bases; junction bases not matched to a gene: 14. The germline V gene has CDR1 SGHTA and CDR2 FQGNSA.

The chain uses TRBV3-1 (or the pseudogene TRBV3-2) and TRBJ1-1; D is ambiguous. The germline V gene has CDR1 LGHDT and CDR2 YNNKEL (reference sequence). This CDR3 contains 11 residues. V lost 1 base and J 5 bases, leaving 2 bases between the germline ends. CDR3 DNA: TGTGCCAGCAGCCAAGTAACTGAAGCTTTCTTT. Protein: CASSQVTEAFF.

This chain links TRBV6-5 with TRBJ1-5; 11 bases fit TRBD1. This CDR3 has 13 residues. Germline CDR1 MNHEY, CDR2 SVGAGI. Unmatched junction bases numbered 2, after V lost 6 bases and J lost 7 bases. The CDR3 DNA reads TGTGCCAGCAGGGACAGGGGGCAACAGCCCCAGCATTTT. Protein sequence: CASRDRGQQPQHF.